The 18 T cell receptor beta chains reported below all come from one sample, sequenced in a study of blood T cell repertoires in COVID-19 (TCRdb year 2020). Library prep was done by the immunoSEQ multiplex PCR assay. TCRdb's version of the immuneACCESS table is confined to in-frame rearrangements and falls short of the full clone set. An unresolved V gene accounts for under half of the shortfall where checked; the remainder is of unknown origin. This sample gives some 78,000 clones in total; around nine tenths of them show up just once. Approximately 5% of the sample goes to the ten largest clones. Sequencing was carried out using peripheral blood. These receptors came from a man aged 50 to 59 with active or convalescent COVID-19.

This clone appeared once. The rearrangement joins TRBV11-2 to TRBJ2-6; TRBD1 matches at 12 bases. This CDR3 region has 19 residues. Germline values: CDR1 SGHAT, CDR2 FQNNGV. After removal of 3 bases from V and 2 bases from J, the junction contained 8 bases not matched to a gene. Written as DNA, the CDR3 is TGTGCCAGCAGCTTGCCGGGACAGGGGGCTGGGGCTGGGGCCAACGTCCTGACTTTC. Its protein product is CASSLPGQGAGAGANVLTF.

Comment on this clone: One end of the junction varies from germline; a read error may be responsible. The J gene is TRBJ2-1, the V gene TRBV24-1; 8 nucleotides line up with TRBD1. Germline lookup yields CDR1 KGHDR and CDR2 SFDVKD. The length of the CDR3 is 13 residues. CDR3 bases: TGTGCCACCAGTGATACAGGGGGAGTTTCTTTGGTCTTC. Amino acid sequence: CATSDTGGVSLVF.

This chain connects TRBV2 to TRBJ2-1; TRBD2 agrees at 10 bases. The CDR3 has 14 amino acids. The V gene's germline CDR1 is SNHLY and CDR2 FYNNEI. Unmatched junction bases numbered 2, after V lost 2 bases and J lost 7 bases. CDR3: CASSEKRGGNEQFF. The CDR3 coding sequence is TGTGCCAGCAGTGAAAAGCGGGGGGGGAATGAGCAGTTCTTC.

The gene calls are TRBV7-2 and TRBJ1-5, with D uncertain. The V end was cut by 1 base, the J end by 4 bases, with 5 bases between. The V gene's germline CDR1 is SGHTA and CDR2 FQGNSA. The CDR3 extends over 13 amino acids. The CDR3 spells CASSLGQNQPQHF. In DNA form, the CDR3 reads TGTGCCAGCAGCTTAGGGCAGAATCAGCCCCAGCATTTT. Complete variable domain (other parts from reference TRBV7-2 and TRBJ1-5): GAGVSQSPSNKVTEKGKDVELRCDPISGHTALYWYRQSLGQGLEFLIYFQGNSAPDKSGLPSDRFSAERTGGSVSTLTIQRTQQEDSAVYLCASSLGQNQPQHFGDGTRLSIL.

The chain uses TRBV20-1 and TRBJ2-3; TRBD1 might be the D (5 bases). CDR1 is DFQATT, CDR2 SNEGSKA, per germline (reference sequence). V was clipped by 3 bases and J by 1 base, with 20 bases between them. The CDR3 sequence is 17 residues long. The CDR3 here is CSASPPLGVVGTDTQYF. CDR3 nucleotide sequence: TGCAGTGCTAGTCCCCCTCTAGGGGTTGTCGGCACAGATACGCAGTATTTT.

This clone was seen only once. The V and J genes are TRBV11-3 and TRBJ2-2, with 8 bases that match TRBD2. The trim removed 5 bases at V and 1 base at J, leaving 3 bases unmatched. This CDR3 is built from 15 residues. Germline V gene lookup returns CDR1 SGHNT and CDR2 YENEEA. CDR3 sequence (DNA): TGTGCCAGCAGCCCCGGGGGGGAGAACACCGGGGAGCTGTTTTTT. It yields the protein CASSPGGENTGELFF.

A word on this clone: The junction departs from the called germline gene at one end, perhaps through a read error. This chain links TRBV28 with TRBJ2-7, with 7 bases aligning to TRBD1. Germline V lookup: CDR1 MDHEN, CDR2 SYDVKM. The CDR3 runs 13 residues. The CDR3 nucleotides read TGTGCTAGCAGTTTGGGACAGTCCTACGAGCAGTACTTC. Amino acid sequence: CASSLGQSYEQYF.

For the CDR3, the DNA is TGTGCCAGCAGGATAGCGGGGGTCTACAATGAGCAGTTCTTC. Amino acids: CASRIAGVYNEQFF. The gene calls are TRBV2 and TRBJ2-1; TRBD2 agrees at 9 bases. Germline CDR1 is SNHLY and CDR2 is FYNNEI. This CDR3 spans 14 amino acids. The V gene end was trimmed by 6 bases and the J gene end by 3 bases; junction bases not matched to a gene: 3.

This chain uses TRBV5-1 with TRBJ1-1; 9 bases agree with TRBD1. The V and J ends lost 4 bases and 5 bases, in that order; junction bases with no gene match: 12. The CDR3 runs 16 residues. Germline V gives CDR1 SGHRS, CDR2 YFSETQ. The CDR3 sequence is CASSPSRDRALTEAFF. CDR3 bases: TGCGCCAGCAGCCCGTCCCGGGACAGGGCCCTGACTGAAGCTTTCTTT.

V is TRBV3-1 (or the pseudogene TRBV3-2) and J is TRBJ2-4; D perhaps matches TRBD1 (5 bases). Germline-derived CDR1 and CDR2 are LGHDT and YNNKEL (reference sequence). CDR3 length: 17 residues. V was pared by 5 bases and J by 3 bases, with 20 bases between. The CDR3, as DNA: TGTGCCAGCAGCTCTAGTCAAGGTTCAGGGTTCAAAAACATTCAGTACTTC. It encodes CASSSSQGSGFKNIQYF.

CDR3 protein: CASSIVAGFHGYTF. CDR3 DNA sequence: TGTGCCAGTAGTATAGTCGCAGGATTTCATGGCTACACCTTC. This sequence joins TRBV19 and TRBJ1-2; the D is unclear. This CDR3 spans 14 amino acids. Germline CDR1 LNHDA, CDR2 SQIVND (reference sequence). Trimming removed 1 base at V and 6 bases at J, with 12 bases between.

This chain uses TRBV6-5 with TRBJ1-4, with TRBD1 matching 7 bases. V lost 7 bases, J lost 7 bases, and 6 bases stayed unmatched. Per germline, CDR1 MNHEY and CDR2 SVGAGI. The CDR3 totals 13 residues. The CDR3 DNA is TGTGCCAGCACTGCCGACAGGGCTGAAAAACTGTTTTTT. This gives the protein CASTADRAEKLFF.

J is TRBJ2-1 and V is TRBV5-1; 7 bases are a match to TRBD1. Germline CDR1 SGHRS, CDR2 YFSETQ. With 4 bases clipped from V and 1 base from J, the junction kept 2 bases outside the gene matches. The length of the CDR3 is 14 residues. CDR3 amino acids: CASSLGQSYNEQFF. CDR3 bases: TGCGCCAGCAGCCTGGGACAGTCCTACAATGAGCAGTTCTTC.

The chain links TRBV12-3 or TRBV12-4 to TRBJ1-1; D uncertain. Trimming left V 6 bases short and J 6 bases short, with 11 bases between. The CDR3 runs to 12 residues. The CDR3 region is CASSRRHPEAFF. In DNA, the CDR3 is TGTGCCAGCAGCCGACGACACCCTGAAGCTTTCTTT.

V gene TRBV2 combines with J gene TRBJ1-3; D perhaps matches TRBD1 (5 bases). The CDR3 contains 14 residues. CDR1 and CDR2 from the germline V gene are SNHLY and FYNNEI. With 4 bases removed from V and 0 bases from J, the gap between germline ends came to 7 bases. CDR3 sequence reads: CASSADSSGNTIYF. The CDR3 DNA sequence: TGTGCCAGCAGTGCCGACAGCTCTGGAAACACCATATATTTT.

This clone has a single count. The gene calls are TRBV5-1 and TRBJ2-7; 11 nucleotides line up with TRBD1. CDR3 length equals 15 residues. J was trimmed by 0 bases and V by 3 bases; bases with no gene match: 2. CDR1 is SGHRS, CDR2 YFSETQ, per germline. CDR3 amino acids: CASSWGQGGSYEQYV. The CDR3, as DNA: TGCGCCAGCAGCTGGGGACAGGGGGGCTCCTACGAGCAGTACGTC.

The chain combines TRBV19 with TRBJ2-7, with D perhaps matching TRBD2 (6 bases). The germline V gene encodes CDR1 LNHDA and CDR2 SQIVND (reference sequence). The CDR3 consists of 15 residues. Trimming shortened V by 4 bases and J by 3 bases, and 16 bases separated the two germline ends. The CDR3 region has the DNA TGTGCCAGTAGTAAAGGGCGGGGAATCATCTACGAGCAGTACTTC. Its translation: CASSKGRGIIYEQYF. The full variable domain, with the rest looked up from reference TRBV19 and TRBJ2-7, is DGGITQSPKYLFRKEGQNVTLSCEQNLNHDAMYWYRQDPGQGLRLIYYSQIVNDFQKGDIAEGYSVSREKKESFPLTVTSAQKNPTAFYLCASSKGRGIIYEQYFGPGTRLTVT.

The chain couples TRBV19 to TRBJ2-3; 10 bases agree with TRBD2. The CDR3 is made up of 16 amino acids. The germline V gene has CDR1 LNHDA and CDR2 SQIVND (reference sequence). V lost 3 bases, J lost 5 bases, and 8 bases stayed unmatched. CDR3 sequence: CASSIQVAGGQDTQYF. The DNA of the CDR3 is TGTGCCAGTAGTATTCAAGTAGCGGGGGGCCAAGATACGCAGTATTTT. Full variable domain (missing parts from reference TRBV19 and TRBJ2-3): DGGITQSPKYLFRKEGQNVTLSCEQNLNHDAMYWYRQDPGQGLRLIYYSQIVNDFQKGDIAEGYSVSREKKESFPLTVTSAQKNPTAFYLCASSIQVAGGQDTQYFGPGTRLTVL.